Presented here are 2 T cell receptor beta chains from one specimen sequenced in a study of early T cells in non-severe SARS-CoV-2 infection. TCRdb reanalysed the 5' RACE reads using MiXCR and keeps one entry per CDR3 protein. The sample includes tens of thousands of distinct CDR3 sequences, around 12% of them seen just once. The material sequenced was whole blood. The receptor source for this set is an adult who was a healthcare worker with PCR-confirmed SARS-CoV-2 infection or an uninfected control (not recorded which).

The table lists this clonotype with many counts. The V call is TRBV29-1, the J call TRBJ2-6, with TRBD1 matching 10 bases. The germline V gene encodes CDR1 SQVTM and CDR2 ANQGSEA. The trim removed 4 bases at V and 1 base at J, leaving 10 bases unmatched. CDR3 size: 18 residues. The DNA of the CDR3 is TGCAGCGTTGGAGGCTCGGGGACAGGGGTTTCTGGGGCCAACGTCCTGACTTTC. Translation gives CSVGGSGTGVSGANVLTF. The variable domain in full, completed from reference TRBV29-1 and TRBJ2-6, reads SAVISQKPSRDICQRGTSLTIQCQVDSQVTMMFWYRQQPGQSLTLIATANQGSEATYESGFVIDKFPISRPNLTFSTLTVSNMSPEDSSIYLCSVGGSGTGVSGANVLTFGAGSRLTVL.

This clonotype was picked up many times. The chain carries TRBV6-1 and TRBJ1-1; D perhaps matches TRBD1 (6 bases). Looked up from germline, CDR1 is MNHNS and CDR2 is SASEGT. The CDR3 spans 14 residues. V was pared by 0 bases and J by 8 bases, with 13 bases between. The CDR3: CASSEAVADSEAFF. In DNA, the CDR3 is TGTGCCAGCAGTGAAGCGGTTGCGGACAGCGAAGCTTTCTTT.